Shown below are 13 T cell receptor beta chains from a single sample sequenced in a study of response to subunit inactivated influenza vaccine. TCRdb itself ran the RT-PCR reads through MiXCR, one entry per CDR3 protein. The sample lists some 570,000 distinct CDR3 sequences, around 11% occurring once. Another study also made use of these data, one on T cells expressing NK-cell markers. That paper notes: The TCR beta cDNA came from 5'RACE template switching with UMIs.

The sequencing here drew on PBMCs from blood, taken on the day of vaccination. The receptors come from a man aged 50-59 years who received an inactivated influenza vaccine.

The V gene is TRBV18, the J gene TRBJ2-7; the D call may be TRBD1 or TRBD2 (6 bases each). CDR3 length: 16 amino acids. CDR1 and CDR2 from the germline V gene are KGHSH and LQKENI. The V end lost 2 bases, the J end lost 1 base, and 15 bases lay between the germline ends. The chain's CDR3 is CASSPASTGTSYEQYF. The CDR3 bases are TGTGCCAGCTCACCAGCCTCCACAGGGACTTCCTACGAGCAGTACTTC.

V is TRBV7-9 and J is TRBJ2-7; D not certain. V was pared by 5 bases and J by 4 bases, with 12 bases between. The CDR3 loop spans 13 amino acids. Germline values: CDR1 SEHNR, CDR2 FQNEAQ (reference sequence). CDR3 sequence (DNA): TGTGCCAGCAGCCACCGAGAGATATACGAGCAGTACTTC. It is translated as CASSHREIYEQYF.

The chain couples TRBV18 to TRBJ1-1; possible D gene TRBD1, 6 bases. This CDR3 contains 17 residues. The germline gives CDR1 KGHSH, CDR2 LQKENI. V lost 8 bases and J 1 base, leaving 23 bases between the germline ends. The CDR3 DNA sequence: TGTGCCAGCGTACCGGCACCCTTGGGGGGCCAGAACACTGAAGCTTTCTTT. This translates into CASVPAPLGGQNTEAFF. The full variable domain, rest sourced from reference TRBV18 and TRBJ1-1, is NAGVMQNPRHLVRRRGQEARLRCSPMKGHSHVYWYRQLPEEGLKFMVYLQKENIIDESGMPKERFSAEFPKEGPSILRIQQVVRGDSAAYFCASVPAPLGGQNTEAFFGQGTRLTVV.

This clonotype was seen a few times. The chain is built from TRBV5-1 and TRBJ2-1; a possible D gene is TRBD2 (5 bases). Trimming stripped 7 bases from V and 1 base from J, with 15 bases between. Germline CDR1 reads SGHRS; CDR2 reads YFSETQ. The CDR3 is made up of 15 amino acids. The CDR3 here is CASAPSAGSYNEQFF. CDR3 DNA: TGCGCCAGCGCCCCCTCTGCGGGTTCCTACAATGAGCAGTTCTTC.

This clonotype came up a few times. V and J are TRBV7-2 and TRBJ2-5, with 7 bases fitting TRBD2. In germline, CDR1 is SGHTA, CDR2 FQGNSA. The CDR3 totals 13 residues. Trimming cost V 5 bases and J 4 bases; bases outside gene matches: 4. CDR3 in amino acids: CASSRTRAETQYF. The CDR3 DNA follows: TGTGCCAGCAGCAGGACTAGGGCAGAGACCCAGTACTTC.

This clonotype was counted ten times or more. The chain recombines TRBV4-1 with TRBJ1-6, with D perhaps TRBD1 (5 bases). Looked up from germline, CDR1 is MGHRA and CDR2 is YSYEKL. The CDR3 covers 16 residues. Trimming took off 1 base at V and 7 bases at J, with 14 bases between the two ends. CDR3 loop: CASSQVSFWGNSPLHF. CDR3 sequence (DNA): TGCGCCAGCAGCCAAGTGTCTTTTTGGGGGAATTCACCCCTCCACTTT.

This chain connects TRBV3-1 to TRBJ2-3; 7 bases are shared with TRBD1. The CDR3 length is 17 residues. Germline CDR1 reads LGHDT; CDR2 reads YNNKEL (reference sequence). The junction had 8 bases not matched to a gene; V was cut back by 0 bases and J by 2 bases. CDR3 DNA: TGTGCCAGCAGCCAAGATATCGGTGGGACAGCCACAGATACGCAGTATTTT. This gives the protein CASSQDIGGTATDTQYF.

This clonotype was seen ten or more times. This chain links TRBV4-2 with TRBJ2-3; no clear D gene. Trimming took 0 bases from V and 1 from J, leaving 8 bases between them. The CDR3 runs 15 residues. Germline CDR1 is LGHNA and CDR2 is YNFKEQ. The CDR3 loop is CASSQDWRRTDTQYF. CDR3 nucleotide sequence: TGTGCCAGCAGCCAAGATTGGCGGCGCACAGATACGCAGTATTTT.

This clonotype has more than one count but fewer than ten. V gene TRBV20-1 combines with J gene TRBJ2-5; 12 nucleotides agree with TRBD2. Per the germline V gene, CDR1 is DFQATT and CDR2 is SNEGSKA (reference sequence). There are 15 residues in the CDR3. V trimming: 3 bases; J trimming: 5 bases; junction bases outside the gene matches: 7. The CDR3 DNA reads TGCAGTGCTAGGGAGACTAGCGGGAGCGGGGAGACCCAGTACTTC. Amino acids: CSARETSGSGETQYF.

The J gene is TRBJ1-1, the V gene TRBV2; D gene ambiguous. CDR1 is SNHLY, CDR2 FYNNEI, per germline. The length of the CDR3 is 12 residues. The V and J ends lost 6 bases and 5 bases respectively, with 10 bases between them. The CDR3 sequence is CASSATRTEAFF. The DNA for the CDR3 is TGTGCCAGCAGCGCCACCCGGACTGAAGCTTTCTTT.

The table lists this clonotype with a few counts. The chain is built from TRBV27 and TRBJ1-5; TRBD1 matches at 8 bases. The CDR3 covers 15 residues. Germline CDR1 MNHEY, CDR2 SMNVEV (reference sequence). V dropped 4 bases and J dropped 8; count of bases not matched to a gene: 10. The CDR3 sequence: CASSSLAGGFEPQHF. The CDR3 DNA sequence: TGTGCCAGCAGTTCTTTGGCAGGGGGCTTTGAGCCCCAGCATTTT.

Ten or more counts support this clonotype. V gene TRBV13 combines with J gene TRBJ2-7, with 12 bases fitting TRBD2. This CDR3 is built from 18 residues. Germline V gene lookup returns CDR1 PRHDT and CDR2 FYEKMQ (reference sequence). V lost 2 bases to trimming and J lost 6 bases; unmatched junction nucleotides: 14. The CDR3 loop is CASSLKVSWTSGDLEQYF. The CDR3 DNA sequence: TGTGCCAGCAGCTTAAAAGTCTCGTGGACTAGCGGGGATCTCGAGCAGTACTTC.

J is TRBJ2-3 and V is TRBV20-1; TRBD2 matches 12 bases. Per the germline V gene, CDR1 is DFQATT and CDR2 is SNEGSKA (reference sequence). This CDR3 is 17 amino acids long. J lost 4 bases, V lost 2 bases, and 10 bases had no gene match. The CDR3 bases are TGCAGTGCTAGACCTCCTAGCGGGGGGGCCTCAGCAGATACGCAGTATTTT. Protein sequence: CSARPPSGGASADTQYF.